A selection of T cell receptor beta chains follows, all from one sample in a study of identical twins. TCRdb processed the 5' RACE reads anew with MiXCR; each CDR3 protein has one entry. The sample yields hundreds of thousands of distinct CDR3 sequences, 20% to 30% seen once. This sample was also put to use in a study of T cells expressing NK-cell markers.

The sample consisted of CD4+ T cells sorted from blood. These receptors were collected from a woman under 30 in good health. Both conserved end residues are part of each CDR3. D genes are given only for firm matches. Rows give clone size only sometimes, using once, few, many, or a class for an expanded clone.

len	v_gene	j_gene	abundance	d_gene	CDR3aa	CDR3nt
16	TRBV6-2/TRBV6-3	TRBJ2-1	-	-	CASSFSGGASYNEQFF	TGTGCCAGCAGTTTTAGCGGCGGGGCCTCCTACAATGAGCAGTTCTTC
16	TRBV7-2	TRBJ2-2	many	TRBD2	CASSTVSRGVGGELFF	TGTGCCAGCAGCACCGTGTCGCGGGGGGTAGGCGGGGAGCTGTTTTTT
12	TRBV6-5	TRBJ1-1	few	-	CASSETGSQAFF	TGTGCCAGCAGCGAAACAGGGTCGCAAGCTTTCTTT
17	TRBV28	TRBJ2-5	-	TRBD2	CASSLGPGLAGGRTQYF	TGTGCCAGCAGTTTAGGCCCTGGGCTAGCGGGGGGGCGGACCCAGTACTTC
10	TRBV29-1	TRBJ1-1	few	-	CSSVGVGAFF	TGCAGCTCCGTGGGGGTTGGAGCTTTCTTT
14	TRBV20-1	TRBJ2-1	-	-	CSATGTFFYNEQFF	TGCAGTGCAACCGGGACCTTCTTTTACAATGAGCAGTTCTTC
15	TRBV20-1	TRBJ2-5	-	TRBD2	CSAKGTSGTQETQYF	TGCAGTGCTAAGGGGACTAGCGGGACCCAAGAGACCCAGTACTTC
13	TRBV12-5	TRBJ1-1	-	-	CASGLEGNTEAFF	TGTGCTAGTGGTTTGGAGGGGAACACTGAAGCTTTCTTT
13	TRBV29-1	TRBJ2-7	-	-	CSVRSGTLYEQYF	TGCAGCGTTAGATCCGGGACACTCTACGAGCAGTACTTC
15	TRBV7-2	TRBJ2-7	-	-	CASSLGRASSYEQYF	TGTGCCAGCAGCTTAGGCAGGGCCAGCTCCTACGAGCAGTACTTC
16	TRBV7-9	TRBJ2-4	few	-	CASSPGTPVDKNIQYF	TGTGCCAGCAGTCCGGGGACCCCTGTGGACAAAAACATTCAGTACTTC
16	TRBV12-3/TRBV12-4	TRBJ2-7	-	-	CASSRRALGGVYEQYF	TGTGCCAGCAGTCGAAGGGCGCTAGGGGGGGTCTACGAGCAGTACTTC
15	TRBV27	TRBJ1-6	few	-	CASSLPGVWNSPLHF	TGTGCCAGCAGTCTTCCGGGGGTTTGGAATTCACCCCTCCACTTT
13	TRBV10-3	TRBJ1-1	-	TRBD1	CAISGDRDTEAFF	TGTGCCATCAGTGGCGACAGGGACACTGAAGCTTTCTTT
15	TRBV7-2	TRBJ1-5	-	TRBD1	CASSRETGRNQPQHF	TGTGCCAGCAGCCGAGAGACAGGGCGCAATCAGCCCCAGCATTTT
13	TRBV5-5	TRBJ1-4	-	-	CASSSTGFEKLFF	TGTGCCAGCAGCTCTACAGGGTTTGAAAAACTGTTTTTT
13	TRBV7-9	TRBJ1-4	-	-	CASSLDTPGHGVF	TGTGCCAGCAGCTTAGATACCCCTGGACACGGAGTTTTT
17	TRBV2	TRBJ2-4	-	TRBD2	CASSGGSGLAAKNIQYF	TGTGCCAGCAGTGGGGGGTCGGGACTAGCGGCCAAAAACATTCAGTACTTC
11	TRBV20-1	TRBJ2-1	few	-	CCQSSYNEQFF	TGCTGTCAAAGCTCCTACAATGAGCAGTTCTTC
14	TRBV20-1	TRBJ1-5	-	-	CSARATGAHQPQHF	TGCAGTGCTAGAGCCACAGGAGCCCATCAGCCCCAGCATTTT
12	TRBV20-1	TRBJ2-3	few	TRBD1	CSALQGADTQYF	TGCAGTGCTTTACAGGGGGCAGATACGCAGTATTTT
17	TRBV3-1	TRBJ1-5	-	-	CASSQAGRGSLNQPQHF	TGTGCCAGCAGCCAAGCAGGTCGGGGAAGTCTCAATCAGCCCCAGCATTTT
15	TRBV5-1	TRBJ2-5	-	-	CASSGRGAYEETQYF	TGCGCCAGCTCTGGTAGGGGGGCGTACGAAGAGACCCAGTACTTC
15	TRBV6-1	TRBJ2-3	-	TRBD2	CASRSTSGGPRTQYF	TGTGCCAGCAGATCGACTAGCGGGGGTCCTAGGACGCAGTATTTT
14	TRBV20-1	TRBJ2-3	-	-	CSARGPGEGDTQYF	TGCAGTGCTAGAGGGCCGGGGGAAGGAGATACGCAGTATTTT
17	TRBV7-9	TRBJ2-3	-	TRBD2	CASSSYGWGLAGDTQYF	TGTGCCAGCAGCTCTTACGGATGGGGACTAGCGGGAGATACGCAGTATTTT
13	TRBV30	TRBJ2-3	few	-	CAWDRSRTDTQYF	TGTGCCTGGGACAGATCGCGCACAGATACGCAGTATTTT
11	TRBV20-1	TRBJ2-1	few	-	CSAVLLGEQFF	TGCAGTGCGGTGCTTCTAGGTGAGCAGTTCTTC
15	TRBV12-3/TRBV12-4	TRBJ1-6	few	-	CASSFGRRYNSPLHF	TGTGCCAGCAGTTTTGGCAGGCGCTATAATTCACCCCTCCACTTT
16	TRBV6-5	TRBJ1-3	few	-	CASSYSIQGTGNTIYF	TGTGCCAGCAGTTACTCGATTCAGGGGACTGGAAACACCATATATTTT
12	TRBV12-3/TRBV12-4	TRBJ2-1	-	-	CASSQSWAGQFF	TGTGCCAGCAGCCAGTCCTGGGCGGGGCAGTTCTTC
15	TRBV20-1	TRBJ2-5	-	-	CSARVRGHLGETQYF	TGCAGTGCTAGAGTGAGGGGACATTTAGGGGAGACCCAGTACTTC
13	TRBV3-1	TRBJ1-1	-	-	CASSQLGPTGAFF	TGTGCCAGCAGCCAATTAGGACCGACGGGGGCTTTCTTT
16	TRBV28	TRBJ2-3	few	TRBD1	CASSIFRDRGLDTQYF	TGTGCCAGCAGTATCTTCCGGGACAGGGGGCTAGATACGCAGTATTTT
14	TRBV29-1	TRBJ2-3	few	-	CSVLSRSSTDTQYF	TGCAGCGTTCTCAGTAGGTCTAGCACAGATACGCAGTATTTT